This T cell receptor (beta chain) is from a study of blood T cell repertoires in COVID-19. Original processing notes: The assay estimated nucleated cells by amplifying reference gene primers. Clones were read by immunoSEQ multiplex PCR, and TCRdb kept only the in-frame ones, dropping some. V and J calls and clone size follow that table, whereas D and trimming were derived from the DNA. The data hold 250,000 to 300,000 clones, with 85% to 90% observed a single time. V lost 0 bases and J 7 bases, leaving 13 bases between the germline ends. Germline loops: CDR1 SGHTA, CDR2 FQGTGA. This CDR3 is 15 amino acids long. Participants were aged about 18 to 90 years, lived in around 25 US areas, and enrolled virtually.

This sequence originates from a woman in her sixties in a cohort exposed to, infected with or recovered from COVID-19 (not recorded which). V and J are TRBV7-3 and TRBJ2-1; D is possibly TRBD1 (5 bases). Specimen: PBMCs or T cells enriched from blood (not recorded which). DNA of the CDR3: TGTGCCAGCAGCTTAACAGGGGATGGGATGAATGAGCAGTTCTTC. It specifies CASSLTGDGMNEQFF.